Included here is one T cell receptor beta chain sequence, with context. Researchers sorted participants into cohorts using their self-reported clinical history. Donors in Cohort 3 who had recovered were those with two negative PCRs, healthcare professional clearance, or resolution of their symptoms. Germline V gene sequence: CDR1 MNHEY, CDR2 SMNVEV (reference sequence). With 0 bases removed from V and 12 bases from J, the gap between germline ends came to 9 bases. The CDR3 runs 12 residues. These data are taken from a study of blood T cell repertoires in COVID-19. Across the study: Collection of acute and convalescent COVID-19 samples took place in the United States, Italy and Spain. T cells, B-cell-depleted T cells, or PBMCs provided the cDNA or gDNA that served as material.

Sequencing was performed with immunoSEQ multiplex PCR; in TCRdb, only in-frame clones are kept and a portion is missing. The sample includes roughly 400,000 clones, approximately 87% seen only once; the top ten take approximately 10%. The chain links TRBV27 to TRBJ2-1, with D perhaps TRBD2 (5 bases). The sample consisted of PBMCs or T cells enriched from blood (not recorded which). This TCR was recovered from a woman aged 50 to 60 who had recovered from COVID-19. The CDR3 region has the DNA TGTGCCAGCAGTTTATCCTCGGGGTCGCAGTTCTTC. It is translated as CASSLSSGSQFF.